Shown below are 2 T cell receptor beta chains from a single sample sequenced in a study of CD8 T cells in Susac syndrome (dated by TCRdb to 2018 to 2020). Receptors were amplified or captured by the immunoSEQ multiplex PCR assay. RNA was extracted using the RNeasy kit, and roughly 0.45 to 1 ug of the RNA was reverse transcribed with random hexamers. TCRdb itself trimmed the public reads at Q25 with fastp, ran MiXCR and retained productive beta chains. For every CDR3 protein sequence, its rows merge into one entry that carries the most common genes and DNA. The sample contains more than 150,000 distinct CDR3 sequences, 95% of them found a single time. Around 0.16% of the sample is held by the ten biggest clonotypes. The material sequenced was CD8+ T cells from PBMCs. The receptor set was obtained from a human donor with Susac syndrome.

The chain links TRBV9 to TRBJ2-7; 9 bases map to TRBD1. Germline V gene lookup returns CDR1 SGDLS and CDR2 YYNGEE. This CDR3 has 16 amino acids. Unmatched junction bases numbered 11, after V lost 3 bases and J lost 4 bases. CDR3 nucleotides: TGTGCCAGCAGCGAGAACCCCGGACAGGGGTCATACGAGCAGTACTTC. Protein product: CASSENPGQGSYEQYF.

The chain carries TRBV7-2 and TRBJ2-1; perhaps TRBD2 as D (6 bases). Trimming left V 6 bases short and J 8 bases short, with 14 bases between. CDR1 and CDR2 from the germline V gene are SGHTA and FQGNSA. CDR3 length: 13 amino acids. CDR3 loop: CASRPSWGDEQFF. The CDR3, as DNA: TGTGCCAGCAGGCCTTCTTGGGGGGATGAGCAGTTCTTC.